The 32 T cell receptor beta chains given below trace back to one sample, sequenced in a study of T-cell reconstitution after alpha-beta-depleted transplantation in children. TCRbeta library construction was performed incorporating unique molecular identifiers. TCRdb passed the PCR reads through MiXCR, listing each CDR3 protein once. The sample has 250,000 to 400,000 distinct CDR3 sequences; approximately 23% are singletons. The material was PBMCs, mostly from graft donor cells, obtained 180 days after TCRalphabeta/CD19-depleted stem cell transplant. All receptors derive from a male patient younger than 18 who had a stem cell transplant for acute lymphoblastic leukemia, so the T cells may come from the graft donor.

This clonotype has a handful of counts. The V gene is TRBV5-1, the J gene TRBJ2-7; perhaps TRBD2 as D (5 bases). V lost 0 bases and J lost 2, with 9 bases in between. The CDR3 spans 14 residues. The germline V gene encodes CDR1 SGHRS and CDR2 YFSETQ. The CDR3 reads CASSLEAETYEQYF. For the CDR3, the DNA is TGCGCCAGCAGCTTGGAAGCGGAGACCTACGAGCAGTACTTC.

The chain has TRBV12-3 or TRBV12-4 and TRBJ1-2, with D unclear. V lost 6 bases and J lost 5, with 19 bases in between. This CDR3 region has 15 residues. As DNA, the CDR3 is TGTGCCAGCAGGCCAACGTCGGCCTCGTTATATGGCTACACCTTC. This translates into CASRPTSASLYGYTF.

In its sample, this clonotype was seen a few times. The V and J genes are TRBV5-1 and TRBJ2-3, with TRBD2 identical over 11 bases. Trimming at V came to 3 bases and at J to 2 bases, leaving 2 bases not matched to a gene. The germline gives CDR1 SGHRS, CDR2 YFSETQ. The CDR3 contains 15 residues. CDR3 nucleotide sequence: TGCGCCAGCAGCTCGGGACTAGCGGTCACAGATACGCAGTATTTT. This gives the protein CASSSGLAVTDTQYF.

This sequence joins TRBV5-1 and TRBJ2-2, with 9 bases matching TRBD2. Germline-derived CDR1 and CDR2 are SGHRS and YFSETQ. V lost 0 bases, J lost 10 bases, and 4 bases stayed unmatched. The CDR3 runs to 14 residues. The CDR3 region has the DNA TGCGCCAGCAGCTTGGTTGCGGGAGGGCCGGAGCTGTTTTTT. Encoded protein: CASSLVAGGPELFF.

With respect to this clonotype: The CDR3 ends on some other residue instead of the conserved phenylalanine or tryptophan, so this is likely a read error. The CDR3 reads CASSQGDEQYI. Here the CDR3 DNA reads TGCGCCAGCAGCCAAGGGGACGAGCAGTACATC. J is TRBJ2-7 and V is TRBV4-1, with D unclear. Germline V gene lookup returns CDR1 MGHRA and CDR2 YSYEKL. The CDR3 sequence is 11 residues long. Trimming removed 1 base from V and 5 bases from J, with 3 bases in between.

The chain uses TRBV4-2 and TRBJ1-2; perhaps TRBD1 as D (5 bases). V was shortened by 4 bases and J by 1 base, with 16 bases between the two germline ends. CDR1 LGHNA and CDR2 YNFKEQ come from the germline V gene. This CDR3 spans 16 amino acids. The CDR3 spells CASSLEGQGLNYGYTF. For the CDR3, the DNA is TGTGCCAGCAGCCTCGAAGGGCAGGGTCTTAACTATGGCTACACCTTC.

This sequence joins TRBV7-3 and TRBJ2-7; 10 nucleotides line up with TRBD2. The CDR3 contains 15 residues. The V gene's germline CDR1 is SGHTA and CDR2 FQGTGA. V shed 4 bases, J shed 3 bases, and the junction held 6 bases outside the gene matches. CDR3 sequence (DNA): TGTGCCAGCAGCTCCCTAGCGGGAGAGGGCTACGAGCAGTACTTC. This gives the protein CASSSLAGEGYEQYF.

This clonotype was detected a few times. V gene TRBV15 combines with J gene TRBJ2-7; a weak D match, TRBD2 (6 bases). This CDR3 is built from 16 residues. In germline, CDR1 is LNHNV, CDR2 YYDKDF (reference sequence). V was clipped by 5 bases and J by 0 bases, with 17 bases between them. The CDR3 coding sequence is TGTGCCACCAGCCCGAACCGGGACTTCTTCTCCTACGAGCAGTACTTC. Translation: CATSPNRDFFSYEQYF. Complete variable domain (other parts from reference TRBV15 and TRBJ2-7): DAMVIQNPRYQVTQFGKPVTLSCSQTLNHNVMYWYQQKSSQAPKLLFHYYDKDFNNEADTPDNFQSRRPNTSFCFLDIRSPGLGDTAMYLCATSPNRDFFSYEQYFGPGTRLTVT.

The chain employs TRBV12-5 and TRBJ1-1; D possibly corresponds to TRBD1 (5 bases). V lost 2 bases to trimming and J lost 1 base, with 17 bases between them. The CDR3 contains 17 residues. Germline values: CDR1 LGHNT, CDR2 FRNRAP. As DNA, the CDR3 is TGTGCTAGTGGTTTGTCCCAGGGCTGGTTCGGGAACACTGAAGCTTTCTTT. Amino acid sequence: CASGLSQGWFGNTEAFF.

This chain joins TRBV11-2 and TRBJ2-1; possible D gene TRBD1, 6 bases. The CDR3 sequence is 15 residues long. Germline assignment: CDR1 SGHAT and CDR2 FQNNGV. Trimming removed 0 bases from V and 8 bases from J, with 14 bases in between. The CDR3 loop is CASSLDYTPGDEQFF. Here the CDR3 DNA reads TGTGCCAGCAGCTTAGACTATACCCCAGGGGATGAGCAGTTCTTC.

This clonotype was seen a few times. J is TRBJ1-1 and V is TRBV20-1, with 8 positions matching TRBD1. This CDR3 contains 15 residues. CDR1 DFQATT and CDR2 SNEGSKA come from the germline V gene (reference sequence). V lost 6 bases and J lost 4; bases outside the gene matches: 13. The CDR3 region has the DNA TGCAGTGCCCGATATTACCGGACAGGGAGCACTGAAGCTTTCTTT. Its protein is CSARYYRTGSTEAFF.

This clonotype came up a few times. V usage is TRBV4-1 and J usage is TRBJ2-7, with 7 bases aligning to TRBD2. Germline V gives CDR1 MGHRA, CDR2 YSYEKL. The CDR3 runs to 15 residues. V lost 4 bases, J lost 2 bases, and 8 bases stayed unmatched. The CDR3 spells CASSPYSGSTYEQYF. CDR3 nucleotides: TGCGCCAGCAGCCCATATAGCGGGTCGACCTACGAGCAGTACTTC.

The chain employs TRBV11-1 and TRBJ2-1; 11 bases match TRBD2. Germline CDR1 reads SGHAT; CDR2 reads FQDESV (reference sequence). V shed 4 bases and J 1 base; nucleotides not matched to a gene: 9. CDR3 length: 18 residues. Here the CDR3 DNA reads TGTGCCAGCAGCTCCCCTCGGACTAGCGGGTGGTCCTACAATGAGCAGTTCTTC. Residues: CASSSPRTSGWSYNEQFF.

This chain links TRBV21-1 with TRBJ2-1; the table's D call TRBD1 went unverified against the DNA. TRBV21-1 is given as a pseudogene. CDR3 length: 17 residues. This CDR3 is CASSPREALESYNEQFF. CDR3 nucleotide sequence: TGTGCCAGCAGCCCCCGGGAAGCCCTCGAATCCTACAATGAGCAGTTCTTC.

As regards this clonotype: The conserved final phenylalanine or tryptophan is absent from the CDR3, which likely points to a read error. The DNA is omitted, as the CDR3 cannot be located on it reliably, and the CDR3 follows TCRdb's listing. J is TRBJ2-7 and V is TRBV21-1; the table's D gene call, TRBD2, was not cross checked with the DNA. TRBV21-1 is assigned pseudogene status. The CDR3 extends over 20 residues, inclusive of both ends. The CDR3 is CASSKCKGSSAGCPTTSSTS.

This clonotype was seen only a few times. The CDR3 protein is CASSPEGRGGNEQFF. The CDR3 coding sequence is TGTGCCAGCAGCCCCGAGGGAAGGGGGGGGAATGAGCAGTTCTTC. This chain links TRBV7-9 with TRBJ2-1, with D possibly being TRBD2 (7 bases). The V gene lost 5 bases and the J gene lost 7 bases, with 18 bases spanning the gap. Germline V gene lookup returns CDR1 SEHNR and CDR2 FQNEAQ (reference sequence). This CDR3 contains 15 residues.

Written as DNA, the CDR3 is TGTGCCAGCAGCCCCTGGGGTGCTAACTATGGCTACACCTTC. Encoded protein: CASSPWGANYGYTF. The chain has TRBV7-3 and TRBJ1-2; D is unclear. CDR3 length equals 14 residues. Deletions cut 5 bases from V and 0 bases from J, with 10 bases between. The germline CDR1 and CDR2 sequences are SGHTA and FQGTGA.

To note about this clonotype: It may be a read error: a sequence one base away is much more abundant. This chain links TRBV24-1 with TRBJ2-1, with TRBD1 matching over 8 bases. Germline V lookup: CDR1 KGHDR, CDR2 SFDVKD. This CDR3 has 16 amino acids. The CDR3: CATSDGPGQVRNEKFF. The CDR3 coding sequence is TGTGCCACCAGTGATGGTCCGGGACAGGTGAGGAATGAGAAGTTCTTC.

In this sample, this clonotype turned up a few times. The CDR3 region is CASSLVPGDHSNQPQHF. CDR3 in DNA: TGCGCCAGCAGCTTGGTTCCGGGAGATCATAGCAATCAGCCCCAGCATTTT. The rearrangement links TRBV5-1 to TRBJ1-5, with D unclear. The CDR3 is 17 residues long. The germline V and J ends were trimmed by 0 bases and 0 bases, with 13 bases remaining between them. CDR1 and CDR2 (germline): SGHRS, YFSETQ. Variable domain in full (rest from reference TRBV5-1 and TRBJ1-5): KAGVTQTPRYLIKTRGQQVTLSCSPISGHRSVSWYQQTPGQGLQFLFEYFSETQRNKGNFPGRFSGRQFSNSRSEMNVSTLELGDSALYLCASSLVPGDHSNQPQHFGDGTRLSIL.

This chain uses TRBV20-1 with TRBJ2-3; possible D gene TRBD2, 6 bases. Germline V gene data show CDR1 as DFQATT and CDR2 as SNEGSKA (reference sequence). CDR3 length: 15 amino acids. V lost 5 bases, J lost 4 bases, and 19 bases lay in between. CDR3 residues: CSAHRREYGADTQYF. The CDR3 nucleotides read TGCAGTGCTCATCGACGGGAGTATGGAGCAGATACGCAGTATTTT.

This sequence joins TRBV27 and TRBJ1-1; D is possibly TRBD1 (6 bases). CDR1 is MNHEY and CDR2 is SMNVEV in the germline V gene (reference sequence). The V and J ends lost 3 bases and 3 bases respectively, with 20 bases between them. This CDR3 is built from 17 residues. The CDR3 reads CASSFRGRGKVDTEAFF. CDR3 in DNA: TGTGCCAGCAGTTTTCGAGGTAGGGGGAAAGTAGACACTGAAGCTTTCTTT.

This clonotype showed up just once. The chain employs TRBV7-9 and TRBJ2-1; 8 nucleotides line up with TRBD2. CDR1 is SEHNR and CDR2 is FQNEAQ in the germline V gene (reference sequence). CDR3 length: 15 amino acids. The V and J ends lost 5 bases and 1 base, in that order; junction bases with no gene match: 4. The CDR3 DNA reads as TGTGCCAGCAGCCCACAGCGGGGGTCCTACAATGAGCAGTTCTTC. Protein sequence: CASSPQRGSYNEQFF.

J is TRBJ2-4 and V is TRBV20-1, with D perhaps given as TRBD1 or TRBD2 (5 bases each). Trimming shortened V by 0 bases and J by 3 bases, and 12 bases separated the two germline ends. This CDR3 region has 15 residues. Germline V gene sequence: CDR1 DFQATT, CDR2 SNEGSKA (reference sequence). CDR3 amino acids: CSARELGPLKNIQYF. DNA of the CDR3: TGCAGTGCTAGAGAATTGGGACCCCTCAAAAACATTCAGTACTTC.

This chain uses TRBV15 with TRBJ2-7; D possibly corresponds to TRBD1 (6 bases). The CDR3 consists of 14 residues. With 0 bases removed from V and 7 bases from J, the gap between germline ends came to 13 bases. The germline V gene has CDR1 LNHNV and CDR2 YYDKDF (reference sequence). The chain's CDR3 is CATSRDRPTGEQYF. CDR3 nucleotide sequence: TGTGCCACCAGCAGAGATAGGCCTACAGGGGAGCAGTACTTC.

The sample holds a few counts of this clonotype. This chain uses TRBV30 with TRBJ2-4; no clear D. Trimming removed 1 base from V and 1 base from J, with 2 bases in between. CDR3 length equals 12 residues. The germline V gene has CDR1 GTSNPN and CDR2 SVGIG (reference sequence). DNA of the CDR3: TGTGCCTGGAGTGCCGCCAAAAACATTCAGTACTTC. Residues: CAWSAAKNIQYF.

The V gene is TRBV29-1, the J gene TRBJ2-7; 8 nucleotides line up with TRBD1. J was trimmed by 0 bases and V by 7 bases; bases with no gene match: 8. Germline lookup yields CDR1 SQVTM and CDR2 ANQGSEA. This CDR3 is built from 14 residues. CDR3 in amino acids: CSAWDRLNSYEQYF. DNA of the CDR3: TGCAGCGCGTGGGACAGGTTAAACTCCTACGAGCAGTACTTC.

This clonotype was counted a few times. The chain employs TRBV29-1 and TRBJ1-1; TRBD1 aligns across 10 bases. CDR3 length: 14 residues. V lost 5 bases to trimming and J lost 3 bases; unmatched junction nucleotides: 6. CDR1 is SQVTM and CDR2 is ANQGSEA in the germline V gene. CDR3 residues: CSVSWTGGYTEAFF. DNA of the CDR3: TGCAGCGTTTCCTGGACAGGGGGGTACACTGAAGCTTTCTTT. Full variable domain (rest looked up from reference TRBV29-1 and TRBJ1-1): SAVISQKPSRDICQRGTSLTIQCQVDSQVTMMFWYRQQPGQSLTLIATANQGSEATYESGFVIDKFPISRPNLTFSTLTVSNMSPEDSSIYLCSVSWTGGYTEAFFGQGTRLTVV.

The chain links TRBV2 to TRBJ2-7; 8 nucleotides line up with TRBD1. CDR3 length equals 14 residues. J lost 4 bases, V lost 9 bases, and 11 bases had no gene match. CDR1 is SNHLY, CDR2 FYNNEI, per germline. CDR3 region: CARKAGTGLYEQYF. CDR3 in DNA: TGTGCCAGGAAGGCAGGGACAGGCCTTTACGAGCAGTACTTC.

V usage is TRBV6-1 and J usage is TRBJ1-5; D not certain. The ends were cut back, 7 bases at V and 3 bases at J, with 13 bases in the middle. The CDR3 is 14 residues long. Germline lookup yields CDR1 MNHNS and CDR2 SASEGT. DNA for the CDR3: TGTGCCAGCAAGAAGGCAGAATCCAATCAGCCCCAGCATTTT. Its protein is CASKKAESNQPQHF.

A few counts support this clonotype. This chain links TRBV7-9 with TRBJ2-1, with D possibly matching TRBD2 (6 bases). Germline V gene sequence: CDR1 SEHNR, CDR2 FQNEAQ (reference sequence). The CDR3 totals 13 residues. Trimming removed 0 bases at V and 8 bases at J, with 8 bases between. The CDR3 DNA reads TGTGCCAGCAGCTTAGCGCGGGACGATGAGCAGTTCTTC. Its protein product is CASSLARDDEQFF.

V is TRBV4-1 and J is TRBJ2-5; D is unresolved. The CDR3 loop spans 14 amino acids. Germline CDR1 MGHRA, CDR2 YSYEKL. Trimming removed 2 bases from V and 2 bases from J, with 9 bases in between. The CDR3 is CASSQLVFQETQYF. The CDR3 nucleotides are TGCGCCAGCAGCCAATTGGTGTTTCAAGAGACCCAGTACTTC.

This clonotype came up a few times. The V and J genes are TRBV11-2 and TRBJ2-6; 11 bases match TRBD2. Germline V gene lookup returns CDR1 SGHAT and CDR2 FQNNGV. V lost 6 bases and J lost 1; bases outside the gene matches: 26. CDR3 length equals 24 residues. CDR3 coding DNA: TGTGCCAGCAGTTCGATCTACCGGGACAGGAGTCGGACTAGCGGGCTATCTGGGGCCAACGTCCTGACTTTC. It translates to CASSSIYRDRSRTSGLSGANVLTF.